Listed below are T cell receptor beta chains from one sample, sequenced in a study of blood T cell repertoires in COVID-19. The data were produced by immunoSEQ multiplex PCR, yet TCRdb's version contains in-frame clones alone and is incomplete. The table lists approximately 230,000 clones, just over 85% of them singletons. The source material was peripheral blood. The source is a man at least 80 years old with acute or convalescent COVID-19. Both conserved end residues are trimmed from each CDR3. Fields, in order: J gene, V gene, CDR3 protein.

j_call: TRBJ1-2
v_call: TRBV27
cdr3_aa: ASSDLRRSNGYT

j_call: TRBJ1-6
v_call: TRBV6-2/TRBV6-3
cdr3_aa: ASSSGRGLSPLH

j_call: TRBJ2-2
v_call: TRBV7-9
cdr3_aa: ASSLVGPRHGELF

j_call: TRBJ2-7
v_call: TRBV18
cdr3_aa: ASSPVRTGSYEQY

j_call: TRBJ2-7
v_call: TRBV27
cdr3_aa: ASSSQGQYDEQY

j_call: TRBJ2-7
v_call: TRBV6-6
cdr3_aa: ASSYSGRPGAYEQY

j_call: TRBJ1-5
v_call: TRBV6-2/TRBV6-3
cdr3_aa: ASSYGLGRGLNQPQH

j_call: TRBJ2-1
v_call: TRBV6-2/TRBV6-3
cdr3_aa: ASSRYSGSYNEQF

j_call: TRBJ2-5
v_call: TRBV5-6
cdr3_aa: ASSLWTSGKAQY

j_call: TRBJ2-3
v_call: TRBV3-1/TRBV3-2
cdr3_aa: ASSQESPGQGVADTQY

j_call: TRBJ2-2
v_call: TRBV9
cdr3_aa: ASSPGRNLRTGELF

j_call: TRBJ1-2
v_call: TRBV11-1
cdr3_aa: ASSDRQGVSYGYT

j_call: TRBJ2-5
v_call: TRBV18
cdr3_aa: ASSRQGRGETQY

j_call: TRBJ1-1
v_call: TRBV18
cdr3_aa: ASSPLTGGLNTEAF

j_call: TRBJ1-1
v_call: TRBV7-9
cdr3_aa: ASSLEQVNTEAF

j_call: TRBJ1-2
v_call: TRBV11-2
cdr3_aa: ASSSGTANYGYT

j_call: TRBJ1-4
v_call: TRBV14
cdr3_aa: ASSRNKNEKLF

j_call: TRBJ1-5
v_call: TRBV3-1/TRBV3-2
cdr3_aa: ASSAQNQPQH

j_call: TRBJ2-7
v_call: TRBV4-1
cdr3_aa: ASSPSGQGGNEQY

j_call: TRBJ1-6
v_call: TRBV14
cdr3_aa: ASSPRQGFTLH

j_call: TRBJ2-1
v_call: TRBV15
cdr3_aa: ATSRGIANEQF

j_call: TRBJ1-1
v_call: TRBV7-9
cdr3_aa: ASSLSGGRRNTEAF

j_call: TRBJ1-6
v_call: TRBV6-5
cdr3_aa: ASSRRDNSPLH

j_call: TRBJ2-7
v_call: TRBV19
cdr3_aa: ASTTSPTSGAEQY

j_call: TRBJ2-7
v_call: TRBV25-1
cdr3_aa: ASRSLGQNYEQY

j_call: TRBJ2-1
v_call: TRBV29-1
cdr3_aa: SVGRFYNEQF

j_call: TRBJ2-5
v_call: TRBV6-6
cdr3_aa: ASSRKAQAGKRETQY

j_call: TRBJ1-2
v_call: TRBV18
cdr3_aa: ASSPPSRGDYGYT

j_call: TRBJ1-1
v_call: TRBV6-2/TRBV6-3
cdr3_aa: ASSYSSRGRTEAF

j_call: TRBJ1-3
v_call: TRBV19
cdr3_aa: ASRAVAVSSGNTIY

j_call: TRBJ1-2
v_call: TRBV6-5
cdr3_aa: ASSWTGESYT

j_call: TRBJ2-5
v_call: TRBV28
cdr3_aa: ASSFTTGVQETQY

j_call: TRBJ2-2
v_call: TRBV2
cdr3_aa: ASRGGPINTGELF

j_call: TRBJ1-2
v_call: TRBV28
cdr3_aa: ASSQPRGGGYT

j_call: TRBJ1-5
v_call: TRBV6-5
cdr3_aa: ASSPLGGQPQH

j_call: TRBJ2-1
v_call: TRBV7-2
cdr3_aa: ASSQLAGTGNNEQF

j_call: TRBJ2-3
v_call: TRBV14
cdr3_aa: ASSQSSGLRTDTQY

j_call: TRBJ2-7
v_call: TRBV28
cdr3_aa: ASTVAGGPILTEQY

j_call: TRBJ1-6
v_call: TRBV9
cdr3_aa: ASSPPGQPNSPLH

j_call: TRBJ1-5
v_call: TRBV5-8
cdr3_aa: ASSQGQGVNQPQH

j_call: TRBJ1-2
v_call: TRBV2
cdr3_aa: ASIRERGGYT

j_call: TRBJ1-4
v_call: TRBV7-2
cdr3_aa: ASSPRGRNEKLF

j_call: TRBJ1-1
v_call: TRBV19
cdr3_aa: ASSFGGFGGTEAF

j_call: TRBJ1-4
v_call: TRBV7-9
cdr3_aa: ASSLGQGRATNEKLF

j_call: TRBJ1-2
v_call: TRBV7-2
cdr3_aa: ASSLGGVNYGYT

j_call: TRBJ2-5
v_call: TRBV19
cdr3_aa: ASSQLSGTELQETQY

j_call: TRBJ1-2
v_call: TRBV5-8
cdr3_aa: ASSSQPGQIYGYT

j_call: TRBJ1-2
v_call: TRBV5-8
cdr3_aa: ASSRFREDYGYT

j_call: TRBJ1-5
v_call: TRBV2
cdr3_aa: ASSSNRGRNQPQH

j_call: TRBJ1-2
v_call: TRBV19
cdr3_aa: ASSLQGNYGYT

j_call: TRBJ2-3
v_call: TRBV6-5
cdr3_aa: ASSLGGVGDTQY

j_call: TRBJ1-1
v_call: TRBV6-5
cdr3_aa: ASSYSTQGSTEAF